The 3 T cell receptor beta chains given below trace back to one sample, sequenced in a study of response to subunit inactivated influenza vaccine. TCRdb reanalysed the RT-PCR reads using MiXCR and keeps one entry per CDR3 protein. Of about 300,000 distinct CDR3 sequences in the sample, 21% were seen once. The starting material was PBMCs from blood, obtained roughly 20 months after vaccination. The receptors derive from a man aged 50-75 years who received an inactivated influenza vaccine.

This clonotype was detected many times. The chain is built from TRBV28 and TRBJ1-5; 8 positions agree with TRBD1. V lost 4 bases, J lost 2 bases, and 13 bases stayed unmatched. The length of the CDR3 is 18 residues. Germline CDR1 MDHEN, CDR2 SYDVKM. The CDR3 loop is CASSSPGRGRAGNQPQHF. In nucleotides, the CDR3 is TGTGCCAGCAGTTCCCCCGGCAGGGGGCGAGCCGGCAATCAGCCCCAGCATTTT.

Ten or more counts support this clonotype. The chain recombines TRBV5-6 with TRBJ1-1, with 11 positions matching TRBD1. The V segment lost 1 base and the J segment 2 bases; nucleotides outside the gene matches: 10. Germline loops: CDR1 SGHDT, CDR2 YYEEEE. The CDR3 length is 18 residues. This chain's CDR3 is CASSLIVGTGGYNTEAFF. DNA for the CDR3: TGTGCCAGCAGCTTGATTGTTGGGACAGGGGGTTATAACACTGAAGCTTTCTTT.

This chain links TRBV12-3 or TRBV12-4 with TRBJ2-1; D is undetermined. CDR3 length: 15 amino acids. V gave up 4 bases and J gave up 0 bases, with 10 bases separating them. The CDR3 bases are TGTGCCAGCAGTTCCGACCTGGGCTCCTACAATGAGCAGTTCTTC. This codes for CASSSDLGSYNEQFF.